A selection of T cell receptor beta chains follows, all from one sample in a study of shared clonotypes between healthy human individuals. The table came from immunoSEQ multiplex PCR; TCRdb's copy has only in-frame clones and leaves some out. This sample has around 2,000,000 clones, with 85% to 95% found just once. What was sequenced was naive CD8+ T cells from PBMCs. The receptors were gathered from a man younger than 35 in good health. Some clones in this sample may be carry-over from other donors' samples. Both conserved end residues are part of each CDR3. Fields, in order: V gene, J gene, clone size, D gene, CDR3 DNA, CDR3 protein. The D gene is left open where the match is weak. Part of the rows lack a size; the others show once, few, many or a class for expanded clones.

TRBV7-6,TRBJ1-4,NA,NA,TGTGCCAGCAGCCCTATGGGCAGCCATATGTTTGAAAAACTGTTTTTT,CASSPMGSHMFEKLFF
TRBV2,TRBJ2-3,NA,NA,TGTGCCAGCAGCGCCATAGTCCCTAGCGTCCGTGCAGATACGCAGTATTTT,CASSAIVPSVRADTQYF
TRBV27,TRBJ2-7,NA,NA,TGTGCCAGCAGTTTACCCGGCAGCTACGAGCAGTACTTC,CASSLPGSYEQYF
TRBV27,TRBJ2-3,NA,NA,TGTGCCAGCAGTCTTGGACAGCTCACAGATACGCAGTATTTT,CASSLGQLTDTQYF
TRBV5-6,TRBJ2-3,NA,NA,TGTGCCAGCAGCCGTGGGGCCCAATCCGGGCGTCGTCAAGGGCAGTATTTT,CASSRGAQSGRRQGQYF
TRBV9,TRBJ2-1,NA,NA,TGTGCCAGCAGCGTTAGGGGGGGACACGAGCAGTTCTTC,CASSVRGGHEQFF
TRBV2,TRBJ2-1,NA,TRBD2,TGTGCCAGCAGTAGACTAGCGGGAGGACACAATGAGCAGTTCTTC,CASSRLAGGHNEQFF
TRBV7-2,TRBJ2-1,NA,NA,TGTGCCAGCAGCTTAGGGGGCGGTTACAATGAGCAGTTCTTC,CASSLGGGYNEQFF
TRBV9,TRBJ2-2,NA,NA,TGTGCCAGCAGCGCCTTTGGTTTCGGACTGAACACCGGGGAGCTGTTTTTT,CASSAFGFGLNTGELFF
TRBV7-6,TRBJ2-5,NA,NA,TGTGCCAGCAGCATGGGTAGCAGTATCCAAGAGACCCAGTACTTC,CASSMGSSIQETQYF
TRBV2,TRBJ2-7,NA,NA,TGTGCCAGCAAAGTGACAGAAGCCTACGAGCAGTACTTC,CASKVTEAYEQYF
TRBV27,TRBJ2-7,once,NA,TGTGCCAGCAGTTTATCGCCTGGGGCAGGTCCCCACGAGCAGTACTTC,CASSLSPGAGPHEQYF
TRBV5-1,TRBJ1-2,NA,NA,TGCGCCAGCAGCGATAGTTTCTCGACTAACTATGGCTACACCTTC,CASSDSFSTNYGYTF
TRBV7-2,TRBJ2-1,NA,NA,TGTGCCAGCAGCAACAATGAGCAGTTCTTC,CASSNNEQFF
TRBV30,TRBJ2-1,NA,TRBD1,TGTGCCTCGGGACAGGGGCTTGAGCAGTTCTTC,CASGQGLEQFF
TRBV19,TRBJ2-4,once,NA,TGTGCCAGTAGTATTCTGGAGGGAGGCATTCAGTACTTC,CASSILEGGIQYF
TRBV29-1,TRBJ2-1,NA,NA,TGCAGCGTTGAAGATGGGCAGGGGGGTTACAATGAGCAGTTCTTC,CSVEDGQGGYNEQFF
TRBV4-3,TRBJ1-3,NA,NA,TGCGCCAGCAGCCAAGACATCGGGTTTCGAAACACCATATATTTT,CASSQDIGFRNTIYF
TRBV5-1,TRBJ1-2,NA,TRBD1,TGCGCCAGCAGCCCGATGACAGGGCCGGGCTATGGCTACACCTTC,CASSPMTGPGYGYTF
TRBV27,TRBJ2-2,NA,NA,TGTGCCAGCAGTTTAAGCCTGCACACCGGGGAGCTGTTTTTT,CASSLSLHTGELFF
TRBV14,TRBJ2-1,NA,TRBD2,TGTGCCAGCAGCCAAGATTGGGCTAGCGGGGACAATGAGCAGTTCTTC,CASSQDWASGDNEQFF
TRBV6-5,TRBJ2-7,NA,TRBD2,TGTGCCAGCAGACAGGGACTAGGTTACTACGAGCAGTACTTC,CASRQGLGYYEQYF
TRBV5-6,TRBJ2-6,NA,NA,TGTGCCAGCAGCTTGGAGACCTCTGGGGCCAACGTCCTGACTTTC,CASSLETSGANVLTF
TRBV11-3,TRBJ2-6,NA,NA,TGTGCCAGCAGCCCCCAGTGGGGGTCTGGGGCCAACGTCCTGACTTTC,CASSPQWGSGANVLTF